This TCR beta chain was recorded in a study of PD-L1 blockade in urothelial cancer. Across the whole study: Prior chemotherapy regimens per patient numbered 0 to 3. At 3 weeks (second dose) and 6 weeks after starting treatment, blood was analyzed. Peripheral blood specimens exhibited a median yield of 141,255 T cells.

The authors spiked synthetic TCR analog templates into each PCR. Produced via immunoSEQ multiplex PCR; TCRdb's table is partial and in-frame only. This table holds tens of thousands of clones, just under 85% found once. Germline lookup yields CDR1 LNHDA and CDR2 SQIVND (reference sequence). There are 16 residues in the CDR3. Trimming pared 3 bases from V and 0 bases from J, leaving 9 bases between. Specified time point: pretreatment peripheral blood. This receptor was taken from a man older than 75 with urothelial cancer. Source: PBMCs, taken around atezolizumab (anti-PD-L1) treatment. The V and J genes are TRBV19 and TRBJ2-6; no clear D. This chain's CDR3 is CASSMNPDSGANVLTF. DNA for the CDR3: TGTGCCAGTAGTATGAACCCAGACTCTGGGGCCAACGTCCTGACTTTC. Full variable domain (outside the CDR3, taken from reference TRBV19 and TRBJ2-6): DGGITQSPKYLFRKEGQNVTLSCEQNLNHDAMYWYRQDPGQGLRLIYYSQIVNDFQKGDIAEGYSVSREKKESFPLTVTSAQKNPTAFYLCASSMNPDSGANVLTFGAGSRLTVL.